This T cell receptor (beta chain) appears in the sequencing data of a study of T cells after yellow fever vaccination. Study information: In the case of low-cell-number fractions, SMART-Seq v4 Ultra Low Input was used for preparation.

The CDR3 is 13 residues long. CDR1 is SQVTM and CDR2 is ANQGSEA in the germline V gene. Trimming removed 7 bases at V and 2 bases at J, with 14 bases between. General observations from the study: Day 0 sorted memory subsets lacked detectable levels of almost all vaccine-responding clonotypes. Most primary-vaccination clones recurred post-booster (about 96% CD4, roughly 90% CD8).

This clonotype was picked up many times. UMIs and a universal primer site were added when TCR cDNA was made by 5'RACE template switching. TCRdb redid the calling of the 5' RACE reads with MiXCR, one entry per CDR3 protein. Of tens of thousands of distinct CDR3 sequences listed, roughly 4.5% are singletons. Sequences were derived from PBMCs, either bulk or a sorted T-cell subset (CD4+, CD8+, memory, or dextramer-sorted; not recorded which), sampled on the day of the yellow fever booster vaccination. V and J are TRBV29-1 and TRBJ1-1; D perhaps matches TRBD1 (5 bases). The origin of this receptor is a young man who received the YFV17D yellow fever vaccine. The CDR3 coding sequence is TGCAGCGCCAAGACAGCAATTAACACTGAAGCTTTCTTT. As protein: CSAKTAINTEAFF.